One sample yielded the 8 T cell receptor beta chains listed below, sequenced in a study of tumor-infiltrating lymphocytes in primary liver carcinoma. Extraction of RNA together with DNA used roughly 19-31 mg of unsorted bulk tissue. A primer in the constant region served to generate TCR beta cDNA from 500 ng of total RNA. Libraries for TCR beta were built through three nested multiplex PCR rounds, which together made up a slightly modified ARM-PCR procedure. Primers for the first two PCR rounds were TRBV1-TRBV30 forward primers and a C-beta reverse primer (around 11 cycles per round). TCRdb independently ran MiXCR on the multiplex PCR reads; one entry per CDR3 protein. The sample records 100,000 to 120,000 distinct CDR3 sequences, 82% being singletons. The sequencing input was liver tumor tissue from sampling region 3. Subset defined: tumor region T3, left-lateral pole. These TCRs come from a man aged 35-49 years with primary liver carcinoma and hepatitis B virus infection.

The V call is TRBV12-3 or TRBV12-4, the J call TRBJ2-1; no firm D call. The CDR3 loop spans 12 amino acids. In DNA, the CDR3 is TGTGCAACCAGTTTATTAGGGAATGAGCAGTTCTTC. It translates to CATSLLGNEQFF.

For this clonotype: At one end the junction does not follow the germline gene, possibly because of a read error. DNA for the CDR3: TGTAGCATTGTGGGGCCCGGGACAGGCTTTGATAGAGATACGCAGTATTTT. Translation: CSIVGPGTGFDRDTQYF. V is TRBV29-1 and J is TRBJ2-3, with TRBD1 matching over 8 bases. The CDR3 length is 17 residues. Germline CDR1 reads SQVTM; CDR2 reads ANQGSEA.

This clonotype was detected only a few times. Germline is not matched at one junction end, which may reflect a read error. The gene calls are TRBV12-3 or TRBV12-4 and TRBJ1-5, with no clear D. The CDR3 covers 13 residues. CDR3 region: CASSFNVNQSQHF. CDR3 DNA: TGTGCCAGCAGTTTTAATGTCAATCAGTCCCAGCATTTT.

The CDR3: CASSLASGSTYEQYF. The CDR3 DNA sequence: TGTGCCAGCAGCTTGGCGAGCGGGTCAACCTACGAGCAGTACTTC. The genes are TRBV7-9 and TRBJ2-7; TRBD2 is a possible D gene (6 bases). Germline values: CDR1 SEHNR, CDR2 FQNEAQ (reference sequence). Deletions cut 3 bases from V and 2 bases from J, with 14 bases between. The CDR3 runs to 15 residues.

By share of the sample, this clonotype is medium-sized. This chain connects TRBV11-2 to TRBJ2-3; D unclear. In germline, CDR1 is SGHAT, CDR2 FQNNGV. Trimming removed 0 bases from V and 3 bases from J, with 10 bases in between. There are 15 residues in the CDR3. Written as DNA, the CDR3 is TGTGCCAGCAGCTTAGATTCTCTGGGAACAGATACGCAGTATTTT. Translated, it gives CASSLDSLGTDTQYF.

As concerns this clonotype: At one boundary the junction diverges from the germline segment, which might be a read error. The gene calls are TRBV11-2 and TRBJ2-6; 8 nucleotides agree with TRBD1. Germline V gives CDR1 SGHAT, CDR2 FQNNGV. This CDR3 spans 21 amino acids. DNA of the CDR3: TGTGCCAGCAGTGTGGAGGGAGACAGGGGCATTTCCCTCTCTAGGGCCAACGTCCTGACATTC. Protein: CASSVEGDRGISLSRANVLTF. The full variable domain, in which reference TRBV11-2 and TRBJ2-6 provide the parts outside the CDR3, is EAGVAQSPRYKIIEKRQSVAFWCNPISGHATLYWYQQILGQGPKLLIQFQNNGVVDDSQLPKDRFSAERLKGVDSTLKIQPAKLEDSAVYLCASSVEGDRGISLSRANVLTFGAGSRLTVL.

As for this clonotype: The conserved closing phenylalanine or tryptophan is absent in this CDR3, likely reflecting a read error. No DNA is shown, since the ends of the CDR3 on it are uncertain; the CDR3 is the one TCRdb lists. This chain uses TRBV30 with TRBJ1-6. Per germline, CDR1 GTSNPN and CDR2 SVGIG (reference sequence). Inclusive of both ends, the CDR3 amounts to 14 amino acids. The CDR3 region is CAWRGQSNNSPLYY.

Worth noting for this clonotype: One end of the junction is discordant with germline, which a read error may explain. The chain joins TRBV29-1 to TRBJ2-2; 7 bases map to TRBD2. Germline V gene data show CDR1 as SQVTM and CDR2 as ANQGSEA. This CDR3 spans 12 amino acids. The CDR3 here is CSVPDGSGELVF. CDR3 DNA sequence: TGCAGCGTGCCTGACGGGAGCGGGGAGCTGGTTTTT.